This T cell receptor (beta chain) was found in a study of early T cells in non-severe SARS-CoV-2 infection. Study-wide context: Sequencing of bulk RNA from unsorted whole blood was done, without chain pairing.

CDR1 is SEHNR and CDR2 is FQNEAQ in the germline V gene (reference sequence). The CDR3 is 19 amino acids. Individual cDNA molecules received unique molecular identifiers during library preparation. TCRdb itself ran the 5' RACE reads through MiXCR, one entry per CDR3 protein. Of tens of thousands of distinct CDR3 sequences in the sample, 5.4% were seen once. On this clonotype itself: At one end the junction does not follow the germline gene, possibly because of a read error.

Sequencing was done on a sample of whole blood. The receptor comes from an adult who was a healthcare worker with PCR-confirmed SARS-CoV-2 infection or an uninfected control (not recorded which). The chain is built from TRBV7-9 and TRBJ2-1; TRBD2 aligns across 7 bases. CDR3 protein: CTSSLAWTRVSSSYNEQFF. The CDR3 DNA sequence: TGTACCAGCAGCTTAGCTTGGACTAGGGTTTCAAGCTCCTACAATGAGCAGTTCTTC.